The 14 T cell receptor beta chains in this list originate from one sample, sequenced in a study of blood T cell repertoires in COVID-19. TCRdb's copy holds only in-frame clones and misses some; the assay was immunoSEQ multiplex PCR. The table records around 250,000 clones, around 82% of them present only once. Sample: peripheral blood. The receptor set was obtained from a human donor in a cohort sampled during active COVID-19.

The rearrangement links TRBV6-2 or TRBV6-3 to TRBJ2-1, with D hard to call. Germline-derived CDR1 and CDR2 are MNHEY and SVGEGT. The CDR3 extends over 16 amino acids. V lost 3 bases to trimming and J lost 3 bases, with 15 bases between them. CDR3 sequence: CASSYRRTLYYNEQFF. The CDR3 DNA sequence: TGTGCCAGCAGTTATAGGAGAACACTATACTACAATGAGCAGTTCTTC.

This chain links TRBV9 with TRBJ2-1; 8 bases map to TRBD2. The V segment lost 2 bases and the J segment 0 bases; nucleotides outside the gene matches: 16. Germline CDR1 reads SGDLS; CDR2 reads YYNGEE. This CDR3 comprises 20 residues. CDR3 DNA: TGTGCCAGCAGCGTCCGTCAAATCCCCCTGCGGGGGGCCTCCTACAATGAGCAGTTCTTC. This gives the protein CASSVRQIPLRGASYNEQFF. Looking up the rest from reference TRBV9 and TRBJ2-1 gives the full variable domain: DSGVTQTPKHLITATGQRVTLRCSPRSGDLSVYWYQQSLDQGLQFLIQYYNGEERAKGNILERFSAQQFPDLHSELNLSSLELGDSALYFCASSVRQIPLRGASYNEQFFGPGTRLTVL.

The V call is TRBV6-5, the J call TRBJ2-7, with D perhaps TRBD1 (5 bases). Germline CDR1 and CDR2: MNHEY and SVGAGI. There are 12 residues in the CDR3. V was pared by 7 bases and J by 6 bases, with 13 bases between. The DNA of the CDR3 is TGTGCCAGCAAGTCAGGGATTCTCGAGCAGTACTTC. Amino acid sequence: CASKSGILEQYF.

The rearrangement uses TRBV6-5 and TRBJ2-2, with 8 bases matching TRBD1. J lost 4 bases, V lost 6 bases, and 1 base had no gene match. This CDR3 comprises 13 residues. Germline values: CDR1 MNHEY, CDR2 SVGAGI. The CDR3 region has the DNA TGTGCCAGCAGACAGGGGGTCACCGGGGAGCTGTTTTTT. Translating gives CASRQGVTGELFF.

The V and J genes are TRBV6-5 and TRBJ2-3; D might be TRBD1 (5 bases). V lost 5 bases, J lost 4 bases, and 13 bases lay in between. The germline gives CDR1 MNHEY, CDR2 SVGAGI. The CDR3 is 14 residues long. CDR3 region: CASSPQGIPDTQYF. CDR3 in DNA: TGTGCCAGCAGTCCTCAGGGTATTCCAGATACGCAGTATTTT.

The V gene is TRBV6-2 or TRBV6-3, the J gene TRBJ1-5; TRBD1 matches 8 bases. CDR3 size: 14 residues. With V trimmed by 6 bases and J by 2 bases, 3 bases remained unmatched. Per the germline V gene, CDR1 is MNHEY and CDR2 is SVGEGT. CDR3 sequence: CASSLTGGNQPQHF. The CDR3 nucleotides are TGTGCCAGCAGCCTGACAGGGGGCAATCAGCCCCAGCATTTT.

In this sample, this clone turned up a few times. The V call is TRBV2, the J call TRBJ1-2; D perhaps matches TRBD1 (6 bases). Germline V CDR1 and CDR2: SNHLY, FYNNEI. Trimming left V 7 bases short and J 2 bases short, with 11 bases between. This CDR3 comprises 13 residues. The DNA for the CDR3 is TGTGCCAGCACAGGGGACCTGAACTATGGCTACACCTTC. The encoded protein is CASTGDLNYGYTF.

This chain uses TRBV9 with TRBJ1-2; the match to TRBD1 covers 8 bases. CDR1 SGDLS and CDR2 YYNGEE come from the germline V gene. CDR3 length equals 15 residues. V was pared by 3 bases and J by 5 bases, with 9 bases of the junction left unmatched. This CDR3 is CASSGNRDRRYGYTF. In DNA form, the CDR3 reads TGTGCCAGCAGCGGCAACCGGGACAGGAGATATGGCTACACCTTC.

The chain couples TRBV11-3 to TRBJ1-5, with D maybe TRBD1 (5 bases). V lost 1 base to trimming and J lost 7 bases, with 14 bases between them. Germline V gives CDR1 SGHNT, CDR2 YENEEA. The CDR3 is 15 residues long. In nucleotides, the CDR3 is TGTGCCAGCAGCTTAGTTGGGGCGGACGGGCAGCCCCAGCATTTT. This codes for CASSLVGADGQPQHF. The whole variable domain, remainder taken from reference TRBV11-3 and TRBJ1-5, is EAGVVQSPRYKIIEKKQPVAFWCNPISGHNTLYWYLQNLGQGPELLIRYENEEAVDDSQLPKDRFSAERLKGVDSTLKIQPAELGDSAVYLCASSLVGADGQPQHFGDGTRLSIL.

This clone has only one observation. V usage is TRBV18 and J usage is TRBJ2-1, with 10 bases lining up with TRBD2. Germline CDR1 is KGHSH and CDR2 is LQKENI. CDR3 length: 16 residues. Trimming removed 4 bases from V and 3 bases from J; junction bases left unmatched: 6. Here the CDR3 reads CASSQLAGILYNEQFF. The CDR3 nucleotides read TGTGCCAGCTCACAACTAGCGGGAATTCTCTACAATGAGCAGTTCTTC. Looking up the rest from reference TRBV18 and TRBJ2-1 gives the full variable domain: NAGVMQNPRHLVRRRGQEARLRCSPMKGHSHVYWYRQLPEEGLKFMVYLQKENIIDESGMPKERFSAEFPKEGPSILRIQQVVRGDSAAYFCASSQLAGILYNEQFFGPGTRLTVL.

V and J are TRBV10-2 and TRBJ1-5; D is uncertain. CDR1 and CDR2 (germline): WSHSY, SAAADI. The CDR3 is 15 amino acids. Trimming left V 4 bases short and J 11 bases short, with 21 bases between. The CDR3 sequence: CASSGSVQDHPAQHF. The CDR3 bases are TGCGCCAGCAGTGGTTCCGTCCAGGATCACCCGGCCCAGCATTTT.

The chain couples TRBV7-6 to TRBJ2-2; 11 bases match TRBD2. Germline CDR1 reads SGHVS; CDR2 reads FNYEAQ. The CDR3 is 16 amino acids. Trimming took 6 bases from V and 7 from J; bases not matched to a gene: 10. CDR3 residues: CASSSLAGGPSGELFF. In DNA form, the CDR3 reads TGTGCCAGCAGTTCGTTAGCGGGAGGGCCGAGCGGGGAGCTGTTTTTT. Based on the CDR3 plus reference TRBV7-6 and TRBJ2-2, the full variable domain is GAGVSQSPRYKVTKRGQDVALRCDPISGHVSLYWYRQALGQGPEFLTYFNYEAQQDKSGLPNDRFSAERPEGSISTLTIQRTEQRDSAMYRCASSSLAGGPSGELFFGEGSRLTVL.

This sequence joins TRBV25-1 and TRBJ1-2, with 8 bases fitting TRBD1. V shed 8 bases, J shed 4 bases, and the junction held 6 bases outside the gene matches. Germline V CDR1 and CDR2: MGHDK, SYGVNS. This CDR3 has 13 residues. CDR3 DNA: TGTGCCAGCCGGGGACAGGATACCTATGGCTACACCTTC. This translates into CASRGQDTYGYTF.

The J gene is TRBJ2-1, the V gene TRBV5-6; TRBD2 might be the D (9 bases). The CDR3 is made up of 18 amino acids. V gave up 4 bases and J gave up 3 bases, with 23 bases separating them. Germline CDR1 is SGHDT and CDR2 is YYEEEE. The CDR3: CASSLGTGSGRFYNEQFF. CDR3 DNA: TGTGCCAGCAGCCTTGGGACAGGTAGCGGGAGATTCTACAATGAGCAGTTCTTC. The variable domain in full, with the rest retrieved from reference TRBV5-6 and TRBJ2-1, is DAGVTQSPTHLIKTRGQQVTLRCSPKSGHDTVSWYQQALGQGPQFIFQYYEEEERQRGNFPDRFSGHQFPNYSSELNVNALLLGDSALYLCASSLGTGSGRFYNEQFFGPGTRLTVL.